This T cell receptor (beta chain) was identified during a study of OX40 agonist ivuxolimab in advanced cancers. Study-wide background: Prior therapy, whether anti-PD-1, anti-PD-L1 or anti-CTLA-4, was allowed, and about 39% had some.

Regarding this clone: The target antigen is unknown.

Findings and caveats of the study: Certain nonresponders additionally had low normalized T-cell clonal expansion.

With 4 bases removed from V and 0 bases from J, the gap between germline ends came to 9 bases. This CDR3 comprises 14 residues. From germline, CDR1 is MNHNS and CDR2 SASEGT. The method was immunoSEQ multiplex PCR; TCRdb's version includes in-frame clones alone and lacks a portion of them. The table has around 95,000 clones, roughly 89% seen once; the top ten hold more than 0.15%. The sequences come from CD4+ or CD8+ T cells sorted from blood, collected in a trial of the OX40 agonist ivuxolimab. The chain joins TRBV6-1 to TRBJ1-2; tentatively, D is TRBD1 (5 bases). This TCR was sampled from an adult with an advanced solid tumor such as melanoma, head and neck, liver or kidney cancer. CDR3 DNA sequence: TGTGCCAGCAGTGCAGGGTCGGCTAACTATGGCTACACCTTC. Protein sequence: CASSAGSANYGYTF.